This TCR beta chain originates from a study of lung T cells in sarcoidosis with Löfgren's syndrome. Looking at the study overall: Repertoire analyses centered on Löfgren's syndrome patients.

This clonotype was seen ten or more times. Its antigen is currently unknown. TCRdb used MiXCR to reprocess the reads, holding one entry per CDR3 protein. The table lists 60,000 to 65,000 distinct CDR3 sequences, approximately 21% of them singletons. The germline V gene has CDR1 DFQATT and CDR2 SNEGSKA (reference sequence). The length of the CDR3 is 15 residues. V dropped 2 bases and J dropped 4; count of bases not matched to a gene: 7. Study-wide points: Versus controls, Löfgren's syndrome patients reportedly showed TRAV12-1 and TRBV2 as most expanded. TRAV12-1 preferentially paired with TRBV2, with homologous CDR3s. Multiple Löfgren's syndrome patients reportedly shared TRAV12-1 and TRBV2 CDR3 motifs, suggesting public CD4+ TCRs.

This clonotype was sampled from a human donor with sarcoidosis (Löfgren's syndrome or another form), or a control subject (not recorded which). This chain connects TRBV20-1 to TRBJ1-5, with 8 bases identical to TRBD1. Sequencing was carried out using CD4+ T cells from PBMCs. The CDR3 DNA reads TGCAGTGCTAGATCTCGGACAGGGATGAATCAGCCCCAGCATTTT. Its translation: CSARSRTGMNQPQHF.